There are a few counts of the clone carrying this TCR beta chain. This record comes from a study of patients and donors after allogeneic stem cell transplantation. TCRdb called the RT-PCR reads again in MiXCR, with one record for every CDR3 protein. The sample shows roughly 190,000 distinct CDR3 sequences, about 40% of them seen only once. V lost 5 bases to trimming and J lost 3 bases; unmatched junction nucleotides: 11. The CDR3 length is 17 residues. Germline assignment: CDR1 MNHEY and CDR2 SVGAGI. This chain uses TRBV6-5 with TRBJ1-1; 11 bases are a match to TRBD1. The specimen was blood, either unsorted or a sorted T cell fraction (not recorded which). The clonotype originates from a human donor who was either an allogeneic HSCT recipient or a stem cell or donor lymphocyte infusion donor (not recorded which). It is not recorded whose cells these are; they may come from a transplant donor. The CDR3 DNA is TGTGCCAGCAGTCGTCCCGGGACAGGGGGACTACACACTGAAGCTTTCTTT. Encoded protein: CASSRPGTGGLHTEAFF.